The 17 T cell receptor beta chains below all came from one sample that was sequenced in a study of blood T cell repertoires in COVID-19. Here immunoSEQ multiplex PCR was the method, and the copy in TCRdb shows in-frame clones only, minus some. The table records 100,000 to 150,000 clones, around nine tenths of them present only once. The sequenced material came from peripheral blood. Every receptor here comes from a human donor in a cohort sampled during active COVID-19.

With respect to this clone: Other DNA sequences of this sample code for an identical CDR3. The gene calls are TRBV30 and TRBJ1-1; TRBD1 aligns across 10 bases. The CDR3 sequence is 13 residues long. Losses at the gene ends were 5 bases for V and 3 bases for J; bases not matched to a gene: 3. Germline V gene lookup returns CDR1 GTSNPN and CDR2 SVGIG (reference sequence). The CDR3 sequence: CAWSGQGYTEAFF. In nucleotides, the CDR3 is TGTGCCTGGTCGGGACAGGGGTACACTGAAGCTTTCTTT.

The chain joins TRBV5-8 to TRBJ1-4; perhaps TRBD1 as D (6 bases). The CDR3 covers 14 residues. CDR1 and CDR2 from the germline V gene are SGHTS and YDEGEE. V lost 6 bases and J 3 bases, leaving 12 bases between the germline ends. The chain's CDR3 is CASTKRQANEKLFF. Written as DNA, the CDR3 is TGTGCCAGCACCAAACGACAGGCTAATGAAAAACTGTTTTTT.

The genes are TRBV5-4 and TRBJ2-3, with TRBD1 identical over 7 bases. CDR3 length: 16 amino acids. The germline gives CDR1 SGHNT, CDR2 YYREEE (reference sequence). V lost 4 bases and J lost 1; bases outside the gene matches: 9. The CDR3, as DNA: TGTGCCAGCAGCCCCGGGACAGCCCGCGGCACAGATACGCAGTATTTT. Translated: CASSPGTARGTDTQYF.

DNA of the CDR3: TGTGCCACCAGTGACCGGACAGGGGACGGGGCCAACGTCCTGACTTTC. Its protein product is CATSDRTGDGANVLTF. This chain joins TRBV24-1 and TRBJ2-6, with TRBD1 matching over 9 bases. Unmatched junction bases numbered 4, after V lost 4 bases and J lost 4 bases. CDR3 length: 16 amino acids. The V gene's germline CDR1 is KGHDR and CDR2 SFDVKD.

V and J are TRBV11-2 and TRBJ2-3; D unclear. The CDR3 loop spans 15 amino acids. V lost 6 bases, J lost 3 bases, and 16 bases lay in between. Germline assignment: CDR1 SGHAT and CDR2 FQNNGV. The CDR3 loop reads CASRADQWRTDTQYF. Here the CDR3 DNA reads TGTGCCAGCAGGGCGGATCAGTGGAGAACAGATACGCAGTATTTT.

J is TRBJ2-7 and V is TRBV11-2; TRBD2 matches 14 bases. Trimming at V came to 5 bases and at J to 0 bases, leaving 3 bases not matched to a gene. This CDR3 has 16 residues. Germline CDR1 SGHAT, CDR2 FQNNGV. The CDR3 spells CASSPGLAGGSYEQYF. CDR3 sequence (DNA): TGTGCCAGCAGCCCAGGACTAGCGGGGGGCTCCTACGAGCAGTACTTC. The variable domain in full, with the rest retrieved from reference TRBV11-2 and TRBJ2-7, is EAGVAQSPRYKIIEKRQSVAFWCNPISGHATLYWYQQILGQGPKLLIQFQNNGVVDDSQLPKDRFSAERLKGVDSTLKIQPAKLEDSAVYLCASSPGLAGGSYEQYFGPGTRLTVT.

The chain combines TRBV28 with TRBJ1-2; 7 bases line up with TRBD1. Germline V CDR1 and CDR2: MDHEN, SYDVKM. J gave up 0 bases and V 6 bases, and 4 bases lay outside the gene matches. This CDR3 spans 14 amino acids. The CDR3 loop is CASREQGSNYGYTF. Written as DNA, the CDR3 is TGTGCCAGCAGAGAACAGGGGTCTAACTATGGCTACACCTTC.

The J gene is TRBJ2-3, the V gene TRBV21-1; the table's D call, TRBD1, was not checked against the DNA. TRBV21-1 is designated a pseudogene. CDR3 length: 15 amino acids. The CDR3 DNA reads as TGTGCCAGCAGCAACCCCCCGCAGGATACAGATACGCAGTATTTT. It is translated as CASSNPPQDTDTQYF.

This chain connects TRBV9 to TRBJ1-3; TRBD1 might be the D (6 bases). In germline, CDR1 is SGDLS, CDR2 YYNGEE. The V end was cut by 1 base, the J end by 1 base, with 9 bases between. CDR3 length: 15 amino acids. CDR3 sequence reads: CASSVKGGSGNTIYF. CDR3 in DNA: TGTGCCAGCAGCGTAAAAGGGGGTTCTGGAAACACCATATATTTT.

The V gene is TRBV19, the J gene TRBJ2-2, with 10 nucleotides matching TRBD2. Germline V CDR1 and CDR2: LNHDA, SQIVND (reference sequence). Losses at the gene ends were 6 bases for V and 7 bases for J; bases not matched to a gene: 5. The CDR3 consists of 14 residues. Here the CDR3 reads CASRSGRADGELFF. The CDR3 nucleotides read TGTGCCAGTAGGAGCGGGAGGGCCGACGGGGAGCTGTTTTTT.

The chain combines TRBV30 with TRBJ1-3, with D tentatively TRBD1 (6 bases). The CDR3 spans 13 residues. The V and J ends lost 2 bases and 4 bases respectively, with 9 bases between them. CDR1 is GTSNPN, CDR2 SVGIG, per germline (reference sequence). The CDR3 DNA sequence: TGTGCCTGGAGTAAGACAGGCGGAAACACCATATATTTT. This sequence encodes CAWSKTGGNTIYF.

The chain has TRBV6-5 and TRBJ1-1; weak D call: TRBD1 (5 bases). Trimming removed 2 bases at V and 0 bases at J, with 7 bases between. CDR3 length: 14 amino acids. Looked up from germline, CDR1 is MNHEY and CDR2 is SVGAGI. The CDR3 spells CASSYTGMNTEAFF. The CDR3 region has the DNA TGTGCCAGCAGTTACACAGGAATGAACACTGAAGCTTTCTTT.

The CDR3 here is CASSLGLAVTDTQYF. CDR3 in DNA: TGTGCCAGCAGCTTGGGTCTAGCGGTCACAGATACGCAGTATTTT. This chain joins TRBV5-6 and TRBJ2-3, with 7 bases fitting TRBD2. Losses at the gene ends were 0 bases for V and 2 bases for J; bases not matched to a gene: 3. The CDR3 is made up of 15 amino acids. The germline V gene has CDR1 SGHDT and CDR2 YYEEEE.

The V and J genes are TRBV5-1 and TRBJ1-4, with 7 positions matching TRBD1. Looked up from germline, CDR1 is SGHRS and CDR2 is YFSETQ. CDR3 length: 15 residues. After removal of 2 bases from V and 8 bases from J, the junction contained 9 bases not matched to a gene. CDR3 DNA: TGCGCCAGCAGCTTAGGAGGGACAGAGAGGGAAAAACTGTTTTTT. Encoded protein: CASSLGGTEREKLFF. The entire variable domain, with the rest obtained from reference TRBV5-1 and TRBJ1-4, is as follows: KAGVTQTPRYLIKTRGQQVTLSCSPISGHRSVSWYQQTPGQGLQFLFEYFSETQRNKGNFPGRFSGRQFSNSRSEMNVSTLELGDSALYLCASSLGGTEREKLFFGSGTQLSVL.

As concerns this clone: This CDR3 is also generated by other DNA sequences in the sample. V and J are TRBV6-5 and TRBJ2-1, with 8 bases matching TRBD1. Germline CDR1 and CDR2: MNHEY and SVGAGI. Trimming removed 2 bases from V and 7 bases from J; junction bases left unmatched: 7. This CDR3 has 15 residues. CDR3 DNA: TGTGCCAGCAGTTACGGGCAGGGGGCGCTGAATGAGCAGTTCTTC. Translating gives CASSYGQGALNEQFF.

The chain joins TRBV6-5 to TRBJ2-3; D gene uncertain. Trimming pared 0 bases from V and 0 bases from J, leaving 4 bases between. This CDR3 has 14 amino acids. CDR1 MNHEY and CDR2 SVGAGI come from the germline V gene. This CDR3 is CASSYSTSTDTQYF. CDR3 bases: TGTGCCAGCAGTTACTCGACTAGCACAGATACGCAGTATTTT.

The V call is TRBV24-1, the J call TRBJ1-2; TRBD1 might be the D (5 bases). The V and J ends lost 10 bases and 0 bases respectively, with 14 bases between them. Germline assignment: CDR1 KGHDR and CDR2 SFDVKD. The CDR3 spans 14 residues. In DNA form, the CDR3 reads TGTGCCACTAGGGGAGGTGGTTCTAACTATGGCTACACCTTC. Translated, it gives CATRGGGSNYGYTF.